This TCR beta chain was identified in a study of early T cells in non-severe SARS-CoV-2 infection. This clonotype was seen many times. Unique molecular identifiers were affixed to single, distinct cDNA molecules. TCRdb passed the 5' RACE reads through MiXCR, listing each CDR3 protein once. This sample has 60,000 to 75,000 distinct CDR3 sequences, with roughly 10% found just once. Sequenced material: whole blood. The clonotype comes from an adult who was a healthcare worker with PCR-confirmed SARS-CoV-2 infection or an uninfected control (not recorded which).

As DNA, the CDR3 is TGCGCCAGCAGCTTAGGACTGCCCACAGATACGCAGTATTTT. Protein sequence: CASSLGLPTDTQYF. The chain combines TRBV5-1 with TRBJ2-3; tentatively, D is TRBD2 (5 bases). Germline V gives CDR1 SGHRS, CDR2 YFSETQ. The length of the CDR3 is 14 residues. The germline V and J ends were trimmed by 2 bases and 2 bases, with 9 bases remaining between them.